Only one count was recorded for the clone carrying this T cell receptor (beta chain). The antigen remains unidentified. Between the trimmed V and J ends, which lost 4 bases and 1 base, there was a span of 20 bases. This CDR3 contains 17 residues. Looked up from germline, CDR1 is SGHRS and CDR2 is YFSETQ. Researchers amplified the TCR beta CDR3 regions from RNA transcripts. First-round RT-PCR targeting the TCR CDR3 was performed with the HTBI primer set. In TCRdb, the multiplex PCR reads were re-called with MiXCR into one record per CDR3 protein. Seen here are around 300,000 distinct CDR3 sequences, over 20% observed once, and the top ten hold roughly 60%. The data are from a study of T cells in Graves' hyperthyroidism and ophthalmopathy. Study outcomes and limitations: Within blood appeared most thyroid clonotypes that had expanded above 0.001. From stable hyperthyroidism, ophthalmopathy was separated by a 13 V-J model.

Patients with uncontrolled infections, other autoimmune diseases, pregnancy or lactation were excluded. Sequencing used blood. This chain uses TRBV5-1 with TRBJ2-5; a weak D match, TRBD2 (5 bases). The receptor comes from a man aged 30 to 45 with Graves' ophthalmopathy. CDR3 DNA: TGCGCCAGCAGCCGTTACCCGGTGCGGGCCCCCCAAGAGACCCAGTACTTC. This encodes CASSRYPVRAPQETQYF.